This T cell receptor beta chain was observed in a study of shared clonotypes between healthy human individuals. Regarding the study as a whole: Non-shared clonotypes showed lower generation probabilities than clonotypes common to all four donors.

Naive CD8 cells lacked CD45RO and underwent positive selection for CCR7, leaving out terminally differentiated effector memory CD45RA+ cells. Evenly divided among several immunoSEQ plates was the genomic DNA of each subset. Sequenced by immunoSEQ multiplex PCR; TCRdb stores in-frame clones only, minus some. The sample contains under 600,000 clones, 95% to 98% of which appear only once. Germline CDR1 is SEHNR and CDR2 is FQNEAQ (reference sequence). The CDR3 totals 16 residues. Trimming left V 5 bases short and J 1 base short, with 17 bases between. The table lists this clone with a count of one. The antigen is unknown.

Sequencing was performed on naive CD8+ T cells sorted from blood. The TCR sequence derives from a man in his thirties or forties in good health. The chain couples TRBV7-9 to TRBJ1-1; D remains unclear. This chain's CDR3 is CASSPPRGRQNTEAFF. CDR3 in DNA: TGTGCCAGCAGCCCCCCTCGAGGGAGACAGAACACTGAAGCTTTCTTT. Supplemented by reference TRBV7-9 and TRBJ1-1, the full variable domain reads DTGVSQNPRHKITKRGQNVTFRCDPISEHNRLYWYRQTLGQGPEFLTYFQNEAQLEKSRLLSDRFSAERPKGSFSTLEIQRTEQGDSAMYLCASSPPRGRQNTEAFFGQGTRLTVV.